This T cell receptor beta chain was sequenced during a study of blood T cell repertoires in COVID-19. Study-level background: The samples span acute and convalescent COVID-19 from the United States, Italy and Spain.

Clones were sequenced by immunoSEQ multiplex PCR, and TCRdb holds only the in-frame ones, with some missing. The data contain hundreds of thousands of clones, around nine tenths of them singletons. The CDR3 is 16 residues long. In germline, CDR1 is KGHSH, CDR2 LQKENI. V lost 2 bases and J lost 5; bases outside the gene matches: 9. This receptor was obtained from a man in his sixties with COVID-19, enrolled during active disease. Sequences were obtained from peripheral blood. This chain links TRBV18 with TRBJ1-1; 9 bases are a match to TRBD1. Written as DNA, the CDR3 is TGTGCCAGCTCACCAAGTCAGCGACAGGGGGTGACTGAAGCTTTCTTT. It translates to CASSPSQRQGVTEAFF.